These 29 T cell receptor beta chains were all obtained from the same sample, sequenced in a study of neoadjuvant anti-PD-1 for oral cavity cancer. As to time point: after neoadjuvant nivolumab, at surgical resection. The protocol was immunoSEQ multiplex PCR, while the TCRdb copy is restricted to in-frame clones and leaves out a portion. Of 55,000 to 75,000 clones in the sample, around 85% were seen once. The specimen was PBMCs, collected after nivolumab (anti-PD-1) treatment. All receptors derive from a person aged 35-80 years with oral cavity squamous cell carcinoma.

The rearrangement uses TRBV10-2 and TRBJ2-2, with D hard to call. The ends were cut back, 3 bases at V and 2 bases at J, with 7 bases in the middle. The CDR3 is 14 amino acids. The germline CDR1 and CDR2 sequences are WSHSY and SAAADI. The CDR3 region has the DNA TGCGCCAGCAGTGATGGGCTCAACACCGGGGAGCTGTTTTTT. It yields the protein CASSDGLNTGELFF.

The table lists this clone with a count of one. The chain couples TRBV7-9 to TRBJ1-4; TRBD1 might be the D (6 bases). Germline V gene lookup returns CDR1 SEHNR and CDR2 FQNEAQ (reference sequence). The CDR3 runs 13 residues. V lost 5 bases and J lost 13, with 17 bases in between. CDR3 amino acids: CASSATTRQALFF. The CDR3 DNA follows: TGTGCCAGCAGCGCAACCACTCGACAGGCACTGTTTTTT.

The chain uses TRBV2 and TRBJ2-1; D gene uncertain. This CDR3 has 13 residues. V was trimmed by 7 bases and J by 10 bases, leaving 17 bases between them. In germline, CDR1 is SNHLY, CDR2 FYNNEI. CDR3 in amino acids: CASNWADYAEQFF. Written as DNA, the CDR3 is TGTGCCAGCAATTGGGCAGATTACGCGGAGCAGTTCTTC.

This chain connects TRBV7-2 to TRBJ2-1; TRBD1 aligns across 11 bases. V trimming: 4 bases; J trimming: 4 bases; junction bases outside the gene matches: 6. Germline loops: CDR1 SGHTA, CDR2 FQGNSA. The CDR3 has 16 residues. The CDR3: CASSSHGTGGYNEQFF. CDR3 DNA sequence: TGTGCCAGCAGCTCGCACGGGACAGGGGGTTACAATGAGCAGTTCTTC. Full variable domain (missing parts from reference TRBV7-2 and TRBJ2-1): GAGVSQSPSNKVTEKGKDVELRCDPISGHTALYWYRQSLGQGLEFLIYFQGNSAPDKSGLPSDRFSAERTGGSVSTLTIQRTQQEDSAVYLCASSSHGTGGYNEQFFGPGTRLTVL.

J is TRBJ2-7 and V is TRBV5-1; D tentatively fits TRBD1 or TRBD2 (5 bases each). CDR1 is SGHRS and CDR2 is YFSETQ in the germline V gene. The CDR3 is made up of 15 amino acids. Trimming took off 4 bases at V and 0 bases at J, with 14 bases between the two ends. Here the CDR3 reads CASSALPGHSYEQYF. CDR3 DNA sequence: TGCGCCAGCAGCGCTCTCCCGGGGCACTCCTACGAGCAGTACTTC.

J is TRBJ1-1 and V is TRBV27, with D possibly TRBD1 on 5 matching bases. Looked up from germline, CDR1 is MNHEY and CDR2 is SMNVEV (reference sequence). The CDR3 contains 13 residues. V was clipped by 6 bases and J by 4 bases, with 12 bases between them. The CDR3 DNA follows: TGTGCCAGCAGCCTGCAGGGCAGCACTGAAGCTTTCTTT. It yields the protein CASSLQGSTEAFF.

This chain uses TRBV19 with TRBJ1-3, with 7 bases aligning to TRBD1. The CDR3 has 15 amino acids. Germline lookup yields CDR1 LNHDA and CDR2 SQIVND (reference sequence). After removal of 10 bases from V and 0 bases from J, the junction contained 9 bases not matched to a gene. The CDR3: CATLPGGNSGNTIYF. The CDR3 DNA reads as TGTGCCACCCTGCCAGGGGGGAACTCTGGAAACACCATATATTTT.

The genes are TRBV7-9 and TRBJ2-7, with D hard to call. The CDR3 totals 11 residues. CDR1 and CDR2 from the germline V gene are SEHNR and FQNEAQ (reference sequence). Trimming cost V 7 bases and J 8 bases, with 12 bases left between them. The CDR3 spells CASTPLGKQYF. The DNA of the CDR3 is TGTGCCAGCACCCCCCTGGGGAAGCAGTACTTC.

V gene TRBV29-1 combines with J gene TRBJ2-7, with 7 bases fitting TRBD2. CDR1 is SQVTM and CDR2 is ANQGSEA in the germline V gene. Unmatched junction bases numbered 11, after V lost 0 bases and J lost 9 bases. The CDR3 extends over 14 amino acids. The chain's CDR3 is CSVEDHGGRGAQYF. As DNA, the CDR3 is TGCAGCGTTGAAGATCATGGCGGGAGAGGCGCGCAGTACTTC.

On this clone: The same CDR3 is also encoded by other DNA sequences in this sample. The CDR3 DNA follows: TGTGCCAGCAGCCTAAGACAGGGGTTGGGCACTGAAGCTTTCTTT. As protein: CASSLRQGLGTEAFF. The V call is TRBV7-8, the J call TRBJ1-1; TRBD1 matches 8 bases. Trimming removed 5 bases from V and 4 bases from J; junction bases left unmatched: 9. CDR3 length: 15 amino acids. From germline, CDR1 is SGHVS and CDR2 FQNEAQ.

The J gene is TRBJ2-3, the V gene TRBV7-9; 14 bases are a match to TRBD2. V shed 5 bases, J shed 5 bases, and the junction held 6 bases outside the gene matches. The CDR3 loop spans 16 amino acids. Per germline, CDR1 SEHNR and CDR2 FQNEAQ (reference sequence). Here the CDR3 DNA reads TGTGCCAGCAGCCTCGGGACTAGCGGGGGAGTAGATACGCAGTATTTT. This translates into CASSLGTSGGVDTQYF.

The genes are TRBV30 and TRBJ1-4, with 9 bases fitting TRBD1. The length of the CDR3 is 14 residues. Germline CDR1 reads GTSNPN; CDR2 reads SVGIG (reference sequence). Trimming at V came to 5 bases and at J to 8 bases, leaving 9 bases not matched to a gene. This CDR3 is CAWGSNRGREKLFF. The CDR3 DNA reads as TGTGCCTGGGGGAGTAACAGGGGGCGCGAAAAACTGTTTTTT.

The gene calls are TRBV5-1 and TRBJ2-5; 13 nucleotides agree with TRBD2. CDR1 and CDR2 (germline): SGHRS, YFSETQ. The CDR3 covers 15 residues. V dropped 5 bases and J dropped 4; count of bases not matched to a gene: 5. In nucleotides, the CDR3 is TGCGCCAGCAGTCCGACTAGCGGGGGGTCAGAGACCCAGTACTTC. It encodes CASSPTSGGSETQYF.

This sequence joins TRBV27 and TRBJ2-1, with a tentative D call TRBD2 (5 bases). Germline CDR1 reads MNHEY; CDR2 reads SMNVEV (reference sequence). V was shortened by 3 bases and J by 4 bases, with 10 bases between the two germline ends. The CDR3 sequence is 14 residues long. CDR3 nucleotide sequence: TGTGCCAGCAGTTTGCTAGCAGATTACAATGAGCAGTTCTTC. Residues: CASSLLADYNEQFF.

This rearrangement joins TRBV7-9 to TRBJ2-7; the D gene is possibly TRBD1 (5 bases). V lost 1 base, J lost 0 bases, and 7 bases lay in between. Germline assignment: CDR1 SEHNR and CDR2 FQNEAQ (reference sequence). The CDR3 runs 14 residues. This CDR3 is CASSLGGDSYEQYF. The CDR3 nucleotides are TGTGCCAGCAGCTTAGGGGGCGACTCCTACGAGCAGTACTTC.

V and J are TRBV5-1 and TRBJ1-1; 7 bases are shared with TRBD1. The trim removed 5 bases at V and 0 bases at J, leaving 7 bases unmatched. Per germline, CDR1 SGHRS and CDR2 YFSETQ. CDR3 length: 15 amino acids. The CDR3 is CASSDRVLVNTEAFF. The CDR3 DNA follows: TGCGCCAGCAGTGACAGGGTTCTTGTGAACACTGAAGCTTTCTTT.

V usage is TRBV27 and J usage is TRBJ2-7; TRBD2 might be the D (7 bases). This CDR3 region has 14 residues. Trimming took 3 bases from V and 5 from J, leaving 14 bases between them. Per germline, CDR1 MNHEY and CDR2 SMNVEV (reference sequence). For the CDR3, the DNA is TGTGCCAGCAGTTTGCGACAGGCGGGAGACGAGCAGTACTTC. Protein product: CASSLRQAGDEQYF.

This chain joins TRBV28 and TRBJ2-7; 8 bases line up with TRBD1. Germline-derived CDR1 and CDR2 are MDHEN and SYDVKM. There are 17 residues in the CDR3. The V and J ends lost 6 bases and 0 bases, in that order; junction bases with no gene match: 13. This chain's CDR3 is CASRFPARDRSSYEQYF. The CDR3 nucleotides read TGTGCCAGCAGATTCCCGGCCCGGGACAGGAGCTCCTACGAGCAGTACTTC.

The rearrangement joins TRBV6-5 to TRBJ1-1, with D perhaps TRBD1 (6 bases). The length of the CDR3 is 15 residues. The germline V and J ends were trimmed by 6 bases and 8 bases, with 22 bases remaining between them. Germline CDR1 MNHEY, CDR2 SVGAGI. CDR3 in amino acids: CASRAPGLGGSEAFF. DNA of the CDR3: TGTGCCAGCAGGGCACCAGGCCTGGGGGGCTCGGAAGCTTTCTTT.

The chain employs TRBV7-2 and TRBJ1-6; possibly TRBD1 for D (6 bases). The V end was cut by 2 bases, the J end by 7 bases, with 9 bases between. This CDR3 has 14 residues. Germline assignment: CDR1 SGHTA and CDR2 FQGNSA. The chain's CDR3 is CASSLTGPNSPLHF. The CDR3 nucleotides are TGTGCCAGCAGCTTAACAGGGCCGAATTCACCCCTCCACTTT.

The chain links TRBV4-1 to TRBJ2-3; 10 nucleotides line up with TRBD2. The CDR3 is made up of 16 amino acids. Per the germline V gene, CDR1 is MGHRA and CDR2 is YSYEKL. V lost 2 bases, J lost 3 bases, and 5 bases stayed unmatched. CDR3 residues: CASSQLASGGTDTQYF. For the CDR3, the DNA is TGCGCCAGCAGCCAATTGGCTAGCGGGGGTACAGATACGCAGTATTTT.

The rearrangement joins TRBV11-1 to TRBJ2-3; D is uncertain. Trimming shortened V by 5 bases and J by 2 bases, and 5 bases separated the two germline ends. From germline, CDR1 is SGHAT and CDR2 FQDESV (reference sequence). The CDR3 is 12 amino acids. CDR3 in amino acids: CASSIHTDTQYF. The CDR3 DNA follows: TGTGCCAGCAGCATCCACACAGATACGCAGTATTTT.

This clone was seen more than once but under ten times. The genes are TRBV6-1 and TRBJ1-5, with TRBD1 as a possible D gene (6 bases). The V and J ends lost 1 base and 1 base respectively, with 11 bases between them. Germline values: CDR1 MNHNS, CDR2 SASEGT. This CDR3 is built from 16 residues. The CDR3 DNA follows: TGTGCCAGCAGTGAAGTATGGACAGCGAGCAATCAGCCCCAGCATTTT. Its translation is CASSEVWTASNQPQHF.

CDR3 in amino acids: CATSRIQRARNEQFF. DNA of the CDR3: TGTGCCACCAGCAGGATACAGCGGGCGCGCAATGAGCAGTTCTTC. This chain uses TRBV15 with TRBJ2-1, with D perhaps matching TRBD2 (6 bases). The CDR3 contains 15 residues. Germline CDR1 and CDR2: LNHNV and YYDKDF (reference sequence). Trimming shortened V by 3 bases and J by 6 bases, and 15 bases separated the two germline ends.

J is TRBJ1-1 and V is TRBV28; D is uncertain. Germline V gene sequence: CDR1 MDHEN, CDR2 SYDVKM. Trimming cost V 6 bases and J 7 bases, with 21 bases left between them. The CDR3 extends over 15 amino acids. CDR3: CASRLGAGTYIEAFF. DNA of the CDR3: TGTGCCAGCAGACTCGGCGCCGGTACGTACATTGAAGCTTTCTTT.

This clone came up once. This rearrangement joins TRBV7-8 to TRBJ1-3; D possibly corresponds to TRBD1 (5 bases). CDR3 length equals 20 residues. Looked up from germline, CDR1 is SGHVS and CDR2 is FQNEAQ. The germline V and J ends were trimmed by 5 bases and 6 bases, with 32 bases remaining between them. CDR3 DNA: TGTGCCAGCAGCCCTCGGTGGGGGATGGGGGGTCGGATGGTCTCAAACACCATATATTTT. Translated, it gives CASSPRWGMGGRMVSNTIYF. Filled out from reference TRBV7-8 and TRBJ1-3, the complete variable domain reads GAGVSQSPRYKVAKRGQDVALRCDPISGHVSLFWYQQALGQGPEFLTYFQNEAQLDKSGLPSDRFFAERPEGSVSTLKIQRTQQEDSAVYLCASSPRWGMGGRMVSNTIYFGEGSWLTVV.

This chain links TRBV28 with TRBJ1-2; D is unclear. The CDR3 runs to 13 residues. V lost 3 bases, J lost 4 bases, and 9 bases lay in between. The germline gives CDR1 MDHEN, CDR2 SYDVKM. Here the CDR3 DNA reads TGTGCCAGCAGTTTGGAAAGGTTCTATGGCTACACCTTC. Residues: CASSLERFYGYTF.

The CDR3 is CASSLYGHQETQYF. CDR3 bases: TGTGCCAGCAGTTTATACGGGCACCAAGAGACCCAGTACTTC. The chain uses TRBV28 and TRBJ2-5; D remains ambiguous. Per the germline V gene, CDR1 is MDHEN and CDR2 is SYDVKM. CDR3 length equals 14 residues. V was clipped by 1 base and J by 0 bases, with 6 bases between them.

The rearrangement uses TRBV10-2 and TRBJ1-2; D gene ambiguous. Looked up from germline, CDR1 is WSHSY and CDR2 is SAAADI. The germline V and J ends were trimmed by 4 bases and 4 bases, with 7 bases remaining between them. CDR3 length: 12 residues. The CDR3, as DNA: TGCGCCAGCAGTGGAGACTTCTATGGCTACACCTTC. Protein sequence: CASSGDFYGYTF.